The 12 T cell receptor beta chains presented below share a single source sample, sequenced in a study of cytomegalovirus exposure and HLA in healthy donors. Profiled with immunoSEQ multiplex PCR; TCRdb holds only in-frame clones, not every one. This sample has 250,000 to 300,000 clones; nearly 90% occur once, and the top ten carry approximately 0.34%. The sequencing input was PBMCs. The receptors shown here come from a woman between 18 and 29 years old in good health and CMV-seronegative.

The chain joins TRBV27 to TRBJ1-5, with TRBD1 identical over 9 bases. The V and J ends lost 6 bases and 3 bases, in that order; junction bases with no gene match: 12. Germline lookup yields CDR1 MNHEY and CDR2 SMNVEV (reference sequence). The CDR3 has 17 amino acids. The CDR3 region has the DNA TGTGCCAGCAGCCTAGCCGCCGGGACAGGGATCAATCAGCCCCAGCATTTT. It yields the protein CASSLAAGTGINQPQHF.

The V call is TRBV7-2, the J call TRBJ1-1; tentatively, D is TRBD1 (5 bases). The germline V gene encodes CDR1 SGHTA and CDR2 FQGNSA. The V gene lost 1 base and the J gene lost 4 bases, with 13 bases spanning the gap. CDR3 length: 15 amino acids. The CDR3 is CASSLDAGSGTEAFF. The CDR3 DNA is TGTGCCAGCAGCTTAGATGCAGGGTCGGGCACTGAAGCTTTCTTT.

The rearrangement links TRBV6-5 to TRBJ1-1; D is perhaps TRBD1 (5 bases). V lost 0 bases and J 5 bases, leaving 16 bases between the germline ends. Per the germline V gene, CDR1 is MNHEY and CDR2 is SVGAGI. The CDR3 contains 16 residues. In DNA, the CDR3 is TGTGCCAGCAGTTACTCGGTCGGGGGTGGTTCGACTGAAGCTTTCTTT. This sequence encodes CASSYSVGGGSTEAFF.

The chain uses TRBV27 and TRBJ1-5; 7 positions agree with TRBD1. This CDR3 contains 16 residues. Germline V CDR1 and CDR2: MNHEY, SMNVEV (reference sequence). Trimming at V came to 8 bases and at J to 4 bases, leaving 14 bases not matched to a gene. The chain's CDR3 is CASGQILGQVNQPQHF. Here the CDR3 DNA reads TGTGCCAGCGGGCAGATCCTCGGACAGGTAAATCAGCCCCAGCATTTT.

J is TRBJ2-2 and V is TRBV13; weak D call: TRBD1 (6 bases). The CDR3 length is 18 residues. From germline, CDR1 is PRHDT and CDR2 FYEKMQ (reference sequence). V lost 1 base, J lost 2 bases, and 17 bases lay in between. Here the CDR3 DNA reads TGTGCCAGCAGCTTAGCGTATGTGGGGGCCGATAACACCGGGGAGCTGTTTTTT. Its protein product is CASSLAYVGADNTGELFF.

The chain has TRBV9 and TRBJ1-3; 7 bases map to TRBD1. Germline CDR1 reads SGDLS; CDR2 reads YYNGEE. V lost 0 bases to trimming and J lost 4 bases; unmatched junction nucleotides: 4. The CDR3 runs 15 residues. The DNA of the CDR3 is TGTGCCAGCAGCGTAGCCGGGACAGCGGGAAACACCATATATTTT. Translation: CASSVAGTAGNTIYF.

The chain employs TRBV6-5 and TRBJ2-7; 8 positions match TRBD1. Germline V gene data show CDR1 as MNHEY and CDR2 as SVGAGI. The CDR3 length is 13 residues. Trimming cost V 8 bases and J 5 bases; bases outside gene matches: 8. CDR3 in DNA: TGTGCCAGCCACCTTGACAGGGGCCACGAGCAGTACTTC. This sequence encodes CASHLDRGHEQYF.

This clone was seen just once. This chain links TRBV28 with TRBJ2-7; D gene ambiguous. The V gene's germline CDR1 is MDHEN and CDR2 SYDVKM. Trimming shortened V by 3 bases and J by 5 bases, and 14 bases separated the two germline ends. CDR3 size: 14 residues. In DNA, the CDR3 is TGTGCCAGCAGTTTGCAGGTAATTCGTAACGAGCAGTACTTC. It specifies CASSLQVIRNEQYF.

A single count supports this clone. The rearrangement joins TRBV11-2 to TRBJ1-1, with unresolved D. Trimming left V 3 bases short and J 1 base short, with 6 bases between. Germline CDR1 reads SGHAT; CDR2 reads FQNNGV. This CDR3 contains 13 residues. CDR3 DNA sequence: TGTGCCAGCAGCTTCGCAGAGAACACTGAAGCTTTCTTT. It codes for CASSFAENTEAFF. Filled out from reference TRBV11-2 and TRBJ1-1, the complete variable domain reads EAGVAQSPRYKIIEKRQSVAFWCNPISGHATLYWYQQILGQGPKLLIQFQNNGVVDDSQLPKDRFSAERLKGVDSTLKIQPAKLEDSAVYLCASSFAENTEAFFGQGTRLTVV.

This clone has more than one count but fewer than ten. The chain carries TRBV28 and TRBJ1-6, with D possibly matching TRBD1 (5 bases). This CDR3 has 15 residues. Per germline, CDR1 MDHEN and CDR2 SYDVKM. V was cut by 1 base and J by 8 bases, with 12 bases left in between. The CDR3: CASSLSPGHHSPLHF. The CDR3 coding sequence is TGTGCCAGCAGTTTATCTCCCGGACATCATTCACCCCTCCACTTT.

The V gene is TRBV7-9, the J gene TRBJ2-2, with TRBD2 identical over 8 bases. Germline V CDR1 and CDR2: SEHNR, FQNEAQ (reference sequence). CDR3 length: 15 amino acids. V lost 4 bases, J lost 0 bases, and 1 base stayed unmatched. The CDR3 region has the DNA TGTGCCAGCAGCTCACTAGCGGCGAACACCGGGGAGCTGTTTTTT. Translating gives CASSSLAANTGELFF.

The gene calls are TRBV29-1 and TRBJ2-5, with D possibly matching TRBD2 (6 bases). The CDR3 loop spans 13 amino acids. Between the trimmed V and J ends, which lost 4 bases and 2 bases, there was a span of 11 bases. Germline V gene sequence: CDR1 SQVTM, CDR2 ANQGSEA. In nucleotides, the CDR3 is TGCAGCGTTGGGGGGGAACCTCAAGAGACCCAGTACTTC. It yields the protein CSVGGEPQETQYF.